This T cell receptor beta chain is drawn from a study of shared clonotypes between healthy human individuals. Across the study: Aged 18 to 49, the donors were a couple of women and three men. Study results and caveats: Unshared clonotypes carried lower generation probabilities than those common to all four donors.

The naive CD8 population came from CD45RO-negative cells selected for CCR7, without terminally differentiated effector memory CD45RA+ cells. Deep-level settings were used for running the assay. Some clones are missing from TCRdb's copy, which holds only in-frame ones; the method was immunoSEQ multiplex PCR. Here the sample spans more than 2 million clones, roughly 93% being singletons. V was clipped by 3 bases and J by 0 bases, with 9 bases between them. Germline CDR1 and CDR2: SGDLS and YYNGEE. This CDR3 comprises 14 residues. Details on this clone: Its antigen is not identified.

The chain links TRBV9 to TRBJ1-1; D gene unclear. This TCR derives from a young man in good health. Some clones in this sample may be carry-over from other donors' samples. Source material: naive CD8+ T cells from PBMCs. CDR3 in DNA: TGTGCCAGCAGCGACAGTGAAATGAACACTGAAGCTTTCTTT. Translation gives CASSDSEMNTEAFF. Complete variable domain (other parts from reference TRBV9 and TRBJ1-1): DSGVTQTPKHLITATGQRVTLRCSPRSGDLSVYWYQQSLDQGLQFLIQYYNGEERAKGNILERFSAQQFPDLHSELNLSSLELGDSALYFCASSDSEMNTEAFFGQGTRLTVV.